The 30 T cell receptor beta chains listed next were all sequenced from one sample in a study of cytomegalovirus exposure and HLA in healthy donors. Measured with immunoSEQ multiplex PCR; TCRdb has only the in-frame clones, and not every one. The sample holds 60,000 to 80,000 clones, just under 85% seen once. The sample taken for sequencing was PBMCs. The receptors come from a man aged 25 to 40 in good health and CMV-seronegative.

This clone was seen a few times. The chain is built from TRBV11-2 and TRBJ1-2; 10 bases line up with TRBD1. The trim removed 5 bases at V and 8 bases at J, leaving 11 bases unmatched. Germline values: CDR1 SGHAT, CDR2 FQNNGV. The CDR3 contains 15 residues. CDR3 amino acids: CASSPTTGGLFGYTF. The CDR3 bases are TGTGCCAGCAGCCCGACGACAGGGGGCCTCTTCGGCTACACCTTC. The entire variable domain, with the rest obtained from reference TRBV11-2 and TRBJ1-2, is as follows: EAGVAQSPRYKIIEKRQSVAFWCNPISGHATLYWYQQILGQGPKLLIQFQNNGVVDDSQLPKDRFSAERLKGVDSTLKIQPAKLEDSAVYLCASSPTTGGLFGYTFGSGTRLTVV.

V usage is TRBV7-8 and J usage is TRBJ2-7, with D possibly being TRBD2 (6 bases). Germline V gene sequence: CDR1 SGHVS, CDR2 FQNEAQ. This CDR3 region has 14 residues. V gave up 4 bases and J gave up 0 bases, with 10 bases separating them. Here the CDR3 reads CASSSRDSSYEQYV. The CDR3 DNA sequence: TGTGCCAGCAGCTCTAGGGACTCCTCCTACGAGCAGTACGTC.

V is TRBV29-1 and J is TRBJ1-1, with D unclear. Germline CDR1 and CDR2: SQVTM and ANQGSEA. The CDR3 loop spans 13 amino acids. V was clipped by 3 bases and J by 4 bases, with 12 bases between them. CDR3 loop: CSVDRRFSTEAFF. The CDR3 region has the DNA TGCAGCGTTGACCGCAGGTTTAGCACTGAAGCTTTCTTT.

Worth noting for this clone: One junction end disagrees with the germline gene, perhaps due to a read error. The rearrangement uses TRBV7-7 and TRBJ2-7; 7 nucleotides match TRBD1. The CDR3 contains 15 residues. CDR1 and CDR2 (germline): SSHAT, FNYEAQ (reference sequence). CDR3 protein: CASSLVQGDSYEQYF. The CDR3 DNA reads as TGTGCTAGCAGCTTAGTTCAGGGGGACTCCTACGAGCAGTACTTC.

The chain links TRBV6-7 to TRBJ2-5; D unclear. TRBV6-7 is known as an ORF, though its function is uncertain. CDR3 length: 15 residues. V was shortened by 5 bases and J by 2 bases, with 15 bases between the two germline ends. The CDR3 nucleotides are TGTGCCAGCAGTCCTTCGACTGACCGGCAAGAGACCCAGTACTTC. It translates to CASSPSTDRQETQYF.

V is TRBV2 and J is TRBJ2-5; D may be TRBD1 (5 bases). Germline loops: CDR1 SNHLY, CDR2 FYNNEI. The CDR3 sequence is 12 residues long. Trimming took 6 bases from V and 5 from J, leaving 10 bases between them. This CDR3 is CASSRATETQYF. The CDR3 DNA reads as TGTGCCAGCAGCAGGGCTACGGAGACCCAGTACTTC.

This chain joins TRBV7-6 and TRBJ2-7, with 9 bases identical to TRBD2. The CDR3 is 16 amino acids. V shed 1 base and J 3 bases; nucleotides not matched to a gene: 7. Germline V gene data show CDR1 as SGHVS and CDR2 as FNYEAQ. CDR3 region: CASSLERGAGIYEQYF. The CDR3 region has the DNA TGTGCCAGCAGCTTAGAGCGGGGGGCGGGAATCTACGAGCAGTACTTC.

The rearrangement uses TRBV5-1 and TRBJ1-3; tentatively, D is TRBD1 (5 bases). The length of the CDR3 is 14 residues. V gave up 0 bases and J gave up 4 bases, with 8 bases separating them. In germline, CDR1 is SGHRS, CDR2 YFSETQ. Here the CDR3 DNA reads TGCGCCAGCAGCTTGGCAGGGAGGGGAAACACCATATATTTT. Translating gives CASSLAGRGNTIYF.

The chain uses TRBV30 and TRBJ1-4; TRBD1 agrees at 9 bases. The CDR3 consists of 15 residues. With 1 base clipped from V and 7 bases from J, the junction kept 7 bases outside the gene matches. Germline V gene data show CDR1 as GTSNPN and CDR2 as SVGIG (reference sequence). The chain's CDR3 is CAWSGTGVRGEKLFF. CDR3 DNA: TGTGCCTGGAGTGGGACAGGGGTTAGGGGTGAAAAACTGTTTTTT.

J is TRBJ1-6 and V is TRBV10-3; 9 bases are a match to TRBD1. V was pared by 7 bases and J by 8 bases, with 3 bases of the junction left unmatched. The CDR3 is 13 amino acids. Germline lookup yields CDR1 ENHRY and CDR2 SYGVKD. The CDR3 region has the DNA TGTGCCATCAAGGGGGACAGGGATTCACCCCTCCACTTT. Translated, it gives CAIKGDRDSPLHF.

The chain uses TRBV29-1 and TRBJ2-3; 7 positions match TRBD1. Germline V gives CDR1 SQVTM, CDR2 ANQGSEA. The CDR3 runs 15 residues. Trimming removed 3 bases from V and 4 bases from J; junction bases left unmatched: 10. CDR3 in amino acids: CSVDGSSGGPDTQYF. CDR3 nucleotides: TGCAGCGTTGATGGATCGTCAGGGGGTCCAGATACGCAGTATTTT.

As DNA, the CDR3 is TGTGCCAGCTCACAACCTAGCGGGGAGCTGTTTTTT. Protein: CASSQPSGELFF. The rearrangement links TRBV6-6 to TRBJ2-2, with no clear D. This CDR3 region has 12 residues. Germline V lookup: CDR1 MNHNY, CDR2 SVGAGI (reference sequence). The V and J ends lost 8 bases and 7 bases respectively, with 11 bases between them.

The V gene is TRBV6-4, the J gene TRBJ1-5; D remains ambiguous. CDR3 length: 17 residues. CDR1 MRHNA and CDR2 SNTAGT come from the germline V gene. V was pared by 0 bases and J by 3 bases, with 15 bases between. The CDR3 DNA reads TGTGCCAGCAGTGACTCGGCCAACGCGGGGTCCAATCAGCCCCAGCATTTT. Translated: CASSDSANAGSNQPQHF.

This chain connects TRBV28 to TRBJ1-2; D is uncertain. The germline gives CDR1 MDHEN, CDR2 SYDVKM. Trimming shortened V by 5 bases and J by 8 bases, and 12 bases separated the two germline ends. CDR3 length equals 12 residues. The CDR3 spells CASSLQQWGYTF. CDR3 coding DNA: TGTGCCAGCAGTCTACAGCAGTGGGGCTACACCTTC.

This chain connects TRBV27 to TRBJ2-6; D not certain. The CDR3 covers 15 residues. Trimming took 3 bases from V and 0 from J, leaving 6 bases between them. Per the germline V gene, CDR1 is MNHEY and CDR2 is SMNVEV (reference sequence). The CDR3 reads CASSFTVSGANVLTF. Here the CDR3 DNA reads TGTGCCAGCAGTTTTACAGTCTCTGGGGCCAACGTCCTGACTTTC.

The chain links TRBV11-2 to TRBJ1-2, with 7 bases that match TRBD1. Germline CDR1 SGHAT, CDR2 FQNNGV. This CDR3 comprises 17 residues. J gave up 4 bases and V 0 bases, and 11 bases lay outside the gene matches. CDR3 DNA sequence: TGTGCCAGCAGCTTAGATCAGGGAACAGGGGCCTTCTATGGCTACACCTTC. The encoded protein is CASSLDQGTGAFYGYTF. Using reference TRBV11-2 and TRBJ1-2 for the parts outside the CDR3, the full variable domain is EAGVAQSPRYKIIEKRQSVAFWCNPISGHATLYWYQQILGQGPKLLIQFQNNGVVDDSQLPKDRFSAERLKGVDSTLKIQPAKLEDSAVYLCASSLDQGTGAFYGYTFGSGTRLTVV.

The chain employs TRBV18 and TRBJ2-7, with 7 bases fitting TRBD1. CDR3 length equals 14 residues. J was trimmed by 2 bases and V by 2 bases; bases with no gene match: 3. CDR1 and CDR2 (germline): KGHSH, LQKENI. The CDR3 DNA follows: TGTGCCAGCTCACCAGGGACAGCGACCTACGAGCAGTACGTC. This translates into CASSPGTATYEQYV.

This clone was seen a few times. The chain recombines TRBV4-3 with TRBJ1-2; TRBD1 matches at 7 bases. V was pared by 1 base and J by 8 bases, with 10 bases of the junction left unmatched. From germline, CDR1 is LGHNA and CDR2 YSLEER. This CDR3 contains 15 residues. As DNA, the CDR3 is TGCGCCAGCAGCCAAGGCCAAAGACAGGGTCTGGGCTACACCTTC. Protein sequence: CASSQGQRQGLGYTF.

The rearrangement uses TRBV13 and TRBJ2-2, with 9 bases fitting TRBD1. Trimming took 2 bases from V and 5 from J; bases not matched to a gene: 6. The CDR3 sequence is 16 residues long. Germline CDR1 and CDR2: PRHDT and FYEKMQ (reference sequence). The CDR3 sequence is CASSLSDRGATGELFF. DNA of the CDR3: TGTGCCAGCAGCTTAAGTGACAGGGGGGCAACCGGGGAGCTGTTTTTT.

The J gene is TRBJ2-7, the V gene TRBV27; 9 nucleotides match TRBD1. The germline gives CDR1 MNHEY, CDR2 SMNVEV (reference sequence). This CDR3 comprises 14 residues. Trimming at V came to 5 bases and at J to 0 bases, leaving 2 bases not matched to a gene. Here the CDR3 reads CASSGTGSSYEQYF. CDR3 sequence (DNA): TGTGCCAGCAGTGGGACAGGGAGCTCCTACGAGCAGTACTTC.

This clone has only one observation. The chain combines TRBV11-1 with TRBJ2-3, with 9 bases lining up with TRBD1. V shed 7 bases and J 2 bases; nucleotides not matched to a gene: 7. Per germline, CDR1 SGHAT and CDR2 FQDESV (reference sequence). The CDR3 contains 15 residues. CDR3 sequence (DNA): TGTGCCAGCACTCCCGGACAGGGGAACACAGATACGCAGTATTTT. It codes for CASTPGQGNTDTQYF. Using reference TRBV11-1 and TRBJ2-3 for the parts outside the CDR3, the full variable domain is EAEVAQSPRYKITEKSQAVAFWCDPISGHATLYWYRQILGQGPELLVQFQDESVVDDSQLPKDRFSAERLKGVDSTLKIQPAELGDSAMYLCASTPGQGNTDTQYFGPGTRLTVL.

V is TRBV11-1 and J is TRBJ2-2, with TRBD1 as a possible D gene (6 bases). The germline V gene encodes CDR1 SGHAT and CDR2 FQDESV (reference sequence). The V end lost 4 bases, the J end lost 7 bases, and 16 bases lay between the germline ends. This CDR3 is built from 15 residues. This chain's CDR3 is CASSSMTGLGGELFF. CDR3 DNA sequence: TGTGCCAGCAGCTCAATGACAGGCCTGGGCGGGGAGCTGTTTTTT. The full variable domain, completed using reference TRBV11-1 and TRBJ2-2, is EAEVAQSPRYKITEKSQAVAFWCDPISGHATLYWYRQILGQGPELLVQFQDESVVDDSQLPKDRFSAERLKGVDSTLKIQPAELGDSAMYLCASSSMTGLGGELFFGEGSRLTVL.

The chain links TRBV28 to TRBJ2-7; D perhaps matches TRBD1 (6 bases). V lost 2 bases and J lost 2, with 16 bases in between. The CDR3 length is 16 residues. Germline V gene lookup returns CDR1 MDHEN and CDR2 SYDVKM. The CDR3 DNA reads TGTGCCAGCAGTTTAGATTGGACAGTCAATACCTACGAGCAGTACTTC. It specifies CASSLDWTVNTYEQYF. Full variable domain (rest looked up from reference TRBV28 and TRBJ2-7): DVKVTQSSRYLVKRTGEKVFLECVQDMDHENMFWYRQDPGLGLRLIYFSYDVKMKEKGDIPEGYSVSREKKERFSLILESASTNQTSMYLCASSLDWTVNTYEQYFGPGTRLTVT.

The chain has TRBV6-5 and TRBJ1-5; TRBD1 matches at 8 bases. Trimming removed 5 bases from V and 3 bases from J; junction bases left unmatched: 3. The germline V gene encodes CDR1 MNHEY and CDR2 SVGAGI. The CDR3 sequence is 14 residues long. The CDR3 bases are TGTGCCAGCAGTCGGACAGGGAACAATCAGCCCCAGCATTTT. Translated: CASSRTGNNQPQHF.

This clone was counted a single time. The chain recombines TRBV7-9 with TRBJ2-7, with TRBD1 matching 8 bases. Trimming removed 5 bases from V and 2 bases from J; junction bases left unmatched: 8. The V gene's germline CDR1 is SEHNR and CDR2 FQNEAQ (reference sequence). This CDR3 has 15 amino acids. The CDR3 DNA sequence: TGTGCCAGCAGCCCCGGGACAGGCTATACCTACGAGCAGTACGTC. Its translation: CASSPGTGYTYEQYV.

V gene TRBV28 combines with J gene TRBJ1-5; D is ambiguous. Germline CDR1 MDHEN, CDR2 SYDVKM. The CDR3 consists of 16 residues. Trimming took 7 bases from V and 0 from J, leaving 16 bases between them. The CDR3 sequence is CASTGKSYYSNQPQHF. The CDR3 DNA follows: TGTGCCAGCACGGGGAAATCCTACTATAGCAATCAGCCCCAGCATTTT.

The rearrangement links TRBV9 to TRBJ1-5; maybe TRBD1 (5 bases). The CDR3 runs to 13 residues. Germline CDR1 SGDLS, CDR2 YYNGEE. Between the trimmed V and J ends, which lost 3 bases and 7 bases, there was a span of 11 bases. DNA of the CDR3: TGTGCCAGCAGCGCCGACAGTGAACAGCCCCAGCATTTT. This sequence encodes CASSADSEQPQHF. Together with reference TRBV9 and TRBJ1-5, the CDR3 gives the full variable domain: DSGVTQTPKHLITATGQRVTLRCSPRSGDLSVYWYQQSLDQGLQFLIQYYNGEERAKGNILERFSAQQFPDLHSELNLSSLELGDSALYFCASSADSEQPQHFGDGTRLSIL.

The CDR3, as DNA: TGTGCCAGTAGTATAGTGAGGCGGGCAATCGAAAAACTGTTTTTT. Residues: CASSIVRRAIEKLFF. The rearrangement links TRBV19 to TRBJ1-4; D is ambiguous. CDR1 is LNHDA and CDR2 is SQIVND in the germline V gene (reference sequence). This CDR3 has 15 amino acids. Trimming took 1 base from V and 8 from J, leaving 14 bases between them.

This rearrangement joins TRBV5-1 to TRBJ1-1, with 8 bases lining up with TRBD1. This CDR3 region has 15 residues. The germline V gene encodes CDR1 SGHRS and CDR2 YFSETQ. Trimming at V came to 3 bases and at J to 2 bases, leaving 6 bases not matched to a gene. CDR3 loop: CASSSAQGVNTEAFF. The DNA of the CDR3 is TGCGCCAGCAGCTCGGCACAGGGGGTAAACACTGAAGCTTTCTTT.

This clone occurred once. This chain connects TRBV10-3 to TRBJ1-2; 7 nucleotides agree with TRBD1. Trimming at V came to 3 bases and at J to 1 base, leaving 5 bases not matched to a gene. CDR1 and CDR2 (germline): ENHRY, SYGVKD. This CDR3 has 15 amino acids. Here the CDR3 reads CAISDQQGINYGYTF. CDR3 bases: TGTGCCATCAGTGATCAACAGGGGATTAACTATGGCTACACCTTC.